This T cell receptor (beta chain) emerged from a study of monozygotic twins with inflammatory bowel disease. Regarding the study as a whole: Against healthy co-twins, IBD patients had lower TCRbeta diversity (measured by inverse Simpson).

Nested PCRs (approximately 17 and 9 cycles, two total) were applied to TCRalpha and TCRbeta cDNA. TCRdb re-called the 5' RACE reads and gives one entry per CDR3 protein, without DNA. This sample lists 200,000 to 250,000 distinct CDR3 sequences; its ten largest clones have roughly 7.1%. Points on this clonotype: Its antigen is not identified.

Each donor had more than 2 ml of blood drawn. CDR1 is SGHKS and CDR2 is YYEKEE in the germline V gene (reference sequence). The CDR3 has 13 residues. The chain has TRBV5-5 and TRBJ2-7; TCRdb's D call, TRBD1, is unchecked because there is no DNA. The clonotype comes from a human donor with ulcerative colitis or Crohn's disease, or a healthy co-twin of an affected twin (not recorded which). Material: blood. CDR3 residues: CASSTDRVREQYF.